The 32 T cell receptor beta chains presented below share a single source sample, sequenced in a study of graft-versus-host responses after intestinal transplantation. Measured with immunoSEQ multiplex PCR; TCRdb has only the in-frame clones, and not every one. The table has 65,000 to 90,000 clones, less than 95% seen once. Their target antigens are unknown. The sample in question was unstimulated CD8+ T cells sorted from spleen or lymph node cells, obtained before transplant. The source is a human donor who was the organ donor for an intestinal transplant.

J is TRBJ2-5 and V is TRBV7-2; 8 bases are shared with TRBD2. The J call is doubtful: the DNA matches TRBJ2-7 better. The germline V gene has CDR1 SGHTA and CDR2 FQGNSA. The CDR3 runs 14 residues. CDR3 sequence (DNA): TGTGCCAGCAGCTTTCGCGGGGGGACCTACGAGCAGTACTTC. The encoded protein is CASSFRGGTYEQYF.

CDR3 nucleotides: TGTGCCAGCAGCACCGGGACTAGCGGTGGGGATACGCAGTATTTT. This codes for CASSTGTSGGDTQYF. The rearrangement joins TRBV7-8 to TRBJ2-3; 11 bases are a match to TRBD2. This CDR3 is built from 15 residues. J gave up 6 bases and V 5 bases, and 7 bases lay outside the gene matches. Germline lookup yields CDR1 SGHVS and CDR2 FQNEAQ. Combining the CDR3 with reference TRBV7-8 and TRBJ2-3 gives the whole variable domain GAGVSQSPRYKVAKRGQDVALRCDPISGHVSLFWYQQALGQGPEFLTYFQNEAQLDKSGLPSDRFFAERPEGSVSTLKIQRTQQEDSAVYLCASSTGTSGGDTQYFGPGTRLTVL.

This chain links TRBV19 with TRBJ1-2; TRBD1 matches at 7 bases. V was clipped by 5 bases and J by 8 bases; unmatched bases: 8. CDR1 is LNHDA, CDR2 SQIVND, per germline (reference sequence). The length of the CDR3 is 13 residues. CDR3 loop: CASSLPTGRGYTF. The CDR3 DNA sequence: TGTGCCAGTAGTCTGCCGACAGGGCGAGGCTACACCTTC.

V is TRBV7-9 and J is TRBJ1-5; TRBD1 aligns across 8 bases. The CDR3 contains 13 residues. The J segment lost 15 bases and the V segment lost 4 bases, leaving 11 bases of the junction unmatched. Germline V lookup: CDR1 SEHNR, CDR2 FQNEAQ (reference sequence). The DNA of the CDR3 is TGTGCCAGCAGCTCCAATCCGGGACAGGCTCCGCATTTT. It encodes CASSSNPGQAPHF. Supplemented by reference TRBV7-9 and TRBJ1-5, the full variable domain reads DTGVSQNPRHKITKRGQNVTFRCDPISEHNRLYWYRQTLGQGPEFLTYFQNEAQLEKSRLLSDRFSAERPKGSFSTLEIQRTEQGDSAMYLCASSSNPGQAPHFGDGTRLSIL.

The rearrangement uses TRBV9 and TRBJ1-2, with 10 bases fitting TRBD1. Per germline, CDR1 SGDLS and CDR2 YYNGEE. V dropped 3 bases and J dropped 3; count of bases not matched to a gene: 5. The CDR3 has 15 residues. The CDR3 protein is CASSDMDRGYYGYTF. In DNA form, the CDR3 reads TGTGCCAGCAGCGACATGGACAGGGGGTACTATGGCTACACCTTC.

The J gene is TRBJ1-1, the V gene TRBV6-1; D possibly corresponds to TRBD1 (5 bases). Germline CDR1 and CDR2: MNHNS and SASEGT. The CDR3 extends over 15 amino acids. V lost 11 bases, J lost 4 bases, and 23 bases lay in between. The CDR3 DNA reads as TGTGCCTCGTGGGGCGGCTTGCCATCCTTCACTGAAGCTTTCTTT. It codes for CASWGGLPSFTEAFF.

The CDR3 loop is CASSGTSGYNEQFF. CDR3 nucleotide sequence: TGTGCCAGCAGTGGGACTAGCGGGTACAATGAGCAGTTCTTC. The chain recombines TRBV9 with TRBJ2-1; the match to TRBD2 covers 12 bases. The CDR3 length is 14 residues. V gave up 5 bases and J gave up 4 bases; unmatched junction bases: 1. Looked up from germline, CDR1 is SGDLS and CDR2 is YYNGEE.

V usage is TRBV7-2 and J usage is TRBJ2-1, with 11 bases lining up with TRBD2. CDR1 SGHTA and CDR2 FQGNSA come from the germline V gene. V dropped 1 base and J dropped 1; count of bases not matched to a gene: 0. The CDR3 loop spans 16 amino acids. CDR3 in DNA: TGTGCCAGCAGCTTAGGACTAGCGGGGTCCTACAATGAGCAGTTCTTC. It translates to CASSLGLAGSYNEQFF.

This clone was counted between two and nine times. This chain uses TRBV5-4 with TRBJ1-1, with no clear D. The CDR3 extends over 15 amino acids. Trimming shortened V by 0 bases and J by 5 bases, and 14 bases separated the two germline ends. Germline-derived CDR1 and CDR2 are SGHNT and YYREEE (reference sequence). In DNA form, the CDR3 reads TGTGCCAGCAGCTTGGAAAACGAGGCTTGGACTGAAGCTTTCTTT. Residues: CASSLENEAWTEAFF.

The genes are TRBV7-6 and TRBJ1-2, with 11 positions matching TRBD1. V lost 5 bases and J lost 4; bases outside the gene matches: 6. Germline V gene sequence: CDR1 SGHVS, CDR2 FNYEAQ. CDR3 length: 15 residues. The CDR3, as DNA: TGTGCCAGCAGCGAGGCGGGACAGGGGGTCTATGGCTACACCTTC. Amino acids: CASSEAGQGVYGYTF.

The CDR3, as DNA: TGCGCCAGCAGAGGGACAGTACTAATGAACACTGAAGCTTTCTTT. It yields the protein CASRGTVLMNTEAFF. The V gene is TRBV4-1, the J gene TRBJ1-1; TRBD1 matches at 7 bases. The germline V gene has CDR1 MGHRA and CDR2 YSYEKL. Unmatched junction bases numbered 7, after V lost 6 bases and J lost 0 bases. The CDR3 runs to 15 residues.

The chain carries TRBV5-4 and TRBJ2-2; D remains unclear. Germline V CDR1 and CDR2: SGHNT, YYREEE (reference sequence). With 0 bases removed from V and 8 bases from J, the gap between germline ends came to 8 bases. The CDR3 covers 13 residues. CDR3 DNA sequence: TGTGCCAGCAGCTTGGAGGTGCGGGGGGAGCTGTTTTTT. This translates into CASSLEVRGELFF.

The rearrangement uses TRBV7-9 and TRBJ2-1; tentatively, D is TRBD1 (6 bases). Germline lookup yields CDR1 SEHNR and CDR2 FQNEAQ (reference sequence). The V end was cut by 4 bases, the J end by 7 bases, with 17 bases between. This CDR3 comprises 15 residues. The CDR3 nucleotides are TGTGCCAGCAGCTCTACAGGGTCAAGTTGGAATGAGCAGTTCTTC. It is translated as CASSSTGSSWNEQFF.

The J gene is TRBJ2-7, the V gene TRBV20-1; D gene uncertain. The CDR3 spans 10 residues. The V gene lost 3 bases and the J gene lost 7 bases, with 7 bases spanning the gap. Germline values: CDR1 DFQATT, CDR2 SNEGSKA (reference sequence). The CDR3 coding sequence is TGCAGTGCTAGTTTCGTTGAGCAGTACTTC. Translating it yields CSASFVEQYF.

The V call is TRBV4-1, the J call TRBJ1-3; D uncertain. Trimming took off 0 bases at V and 0 bases at J, with 6 bases between the two ends. Per the germline V gene, CDR1 is MGHRA and CDR2 is YSYEKL. The CDR3 is 15 residues long. CDR3 protein: CASSQDFSSGNTIYF. In DNA, the CDR3 is TGCGCCAGCAGCCAAGATTTCAGCTCTGGAAACACCATATATTTT.

This chain uses TRBV11-2 with TRBJ2-3, with D unclear. The CDR3 loop spans 13 amino acids. Per the germline V gene, CDR1 is SGHAT and CDR2 is FQNNGV. The germline V and J ends were trimmed by 3 bases and 2 bases, with 6 bases remaining between them. The CDR3 region is CASSLVATDTQYF. CDR3 bases: TGTGCCAGCAGCTTGGTGGCCACAGATACGCAGTATTTT.

The rearrangement uses TRBV19 and TRBJ2-7; a weak D match, TRBD2 (5 bases). Germline CDR1 and CDR2: LNHDA and SQIVND (reference sequence). The V gene lost 3 bases and the J gene lost 3 bases, with 9 bases spanning the gap. This CDR3 has 13 residues. CDR3 sequence reads: CASSISRDYEQYF. In DNA form, the CDR3 reads TGTGCCAGTAGTATTTCACGGGACTACGAGCAGTACTTC.

The chain combines TRBV11-1 with TRBJ1-1, with a tentative D call TRBD1 (6 bases). The CDR3 runs 14 residues. The germline V gene has CDR1 SGHAT and CDR2 FQDESV (reference sequence). Trimming removed 5 bases at V and 1 base at J, with 11 bases between. The CDR3 DNA is TGTGCCAGCAGCCAGGGGAGCCCGAACACTGAAGCTTTCTTT. Its translation: CASSQGSPNTEAFF.

This rearrangement joins TRBV13 to TRBJ2-1; no clear D gene. The CDR3 is 13 amino acids. Trimming removed 6 bases at V and 7 bases at J, with 13 bases between. Germline-derived CDR1 and CDR2 are PRHDT and FYEKMQ (reference sequence). CDR3 nucleotides: TGTGCCAGCAGGGCCGGCCGACTGAATGAGCAGTTCTTC. Its protein product is CASRAGRLNEQFF.

This chain joins TRBV28 and TRBJ2-5, with 16 bases matching TRBD2. Germline V CDR1 and CDR2: MDHEN, SYDVKM. J gave up 5 bases and V 10 bases, and 13 bases lay outside the gene matches. The CDR3 is 17 residues long. Here the CDR3 reads CATLGTSGGAVWETQYF. CDR3 bases: TGTGCCACTTTAGGGACTAGCGGGGGGGCCGTTTGGGAGACCCAGTACTTC.

This chain joins TRBV12-5 and TRBJ1-1; D call uncertain. CDR3 length equals 14 residues. Per the germline V gene, CDR1 is LGHNT and CDR2 is FRNRAP. Trimming left V 2 bases short and J 6 bases short, with 13 bases between. CDR3 amino acids: CASGLTHPEPEAFF. CDR3 sequence (DNA): TGTGCTAGTGGTTTGACTCACCCTGAGCCTGAAGCTTTCTTT. The full variable domain, completed using reference TRBV12-5 and TRBJ1-1, is DARVTQTPRHKVTEMGQEVTMRCQPILGHNTVFWYRQTMMQGLELLAYFRNRAPLDDSGMPKDRFSAEMPDATLATLKIQPSEPRDSAVYFCASGLTHPEPEAFFGQGTRLTVV.

The J gene is TRBJ2-7, the V gene TRBV2; 7 nucleotides line up with TRBD2. The CDR3 extends over 15 amino acids. Per the germline V gene, CDR1 is SNHLY and CDR2 is FYNNEI. The ends lost 4 bases at V and 1 base at J; junction bases unmatched: 7. DNA for the CDR3: TGTGCCAGCAGTGTTCTAGGGAGGGAATCCTACGAGCAGTACTTC. Protein product: CASSVLGRESYEQYF. The complete variable domain, with remaining parts taken from reference TRBV2 and TRBJ2-7, reads EPEVTQTPSHQVTQMGQEVILRCVPISNHLYFYWYRQILGQKVEFLVSFYNNEISEKSEIFDDQFSVERPDGSNFTLKIRSTKLEDSAMYFCASSVLGRESYEQYFGPGTRLTVT.

The V gene is TRBV11-2, the J gene TRBJ2-5, with 7 bases lining up with TRBD1. J lost 0 bases, V lost 4 bases, and 2 bases had no gene match. This CDR3 is built from 14 residues. Germline CDR1 reads SGHAT; CDR2 reads FQNNGV. Here the CDR3 DNA reads TGTGCCAGCAGCTGGGACAGCAACCAAGAGACCCAGTACTTC. Its translation is CASSWDSNQETQYF.

About this clone itself: The DNA is left out, because the CDR3 cannot be placed on it with certainty; the CDR3 is given as TCRdb lists it. The rearrangement joins TRBV6-4 to TRBJ2-2; no DNA check was done on the table's D call, TRBD2. The germline CDR1 and CDR2 sequences are MRHNA and SNTAGT. Counting both end residues, the CDR3 totals 15 amino acids. The CDR3 sequence: CASSPQVCAPGSCFF.

This sequence joins TRBV4-1 and TRBJ2-5, with D perhaps matching TRBD2 (6 bases). The tail of the sequence fits TRBJ2-7 better, so the J call may be wrong. The germline V gene encodes CDR1 MGHRA and CDR2 YSYEKL. The CDR3 runs to 14 residues. CDR3 in DNA: TGCGCCAGCAGCCAAGATTCCGGGAGCTACGAGCAGTACTTC. It encodes CASSQDSGSYEQYF.

The chain is built from TRBV5-6 and TRBJ1-2, with 9 bases aligning to TRBD1. V shed 4 bases and J 2 bases; nucleotides not matched to a gene: 9. Germline CDR1 reads SGHDT; CDR2 reads YYEEEE. This CDR3 is 16 amino acids long. The CDR3 DNA reads TGTGCCAGCAGCACCTGGGTCGGGACAGGGAACTATGGCTACACCTTC. Encoded protein: CASSTWVGTGNYGYTF.

J is TRBJ2-3 and V is TRBV5-1; D may be TRBD2 (5 bases). Germline V gene data show CDR1 as SGHRS and CDR2 as YFSETQ. Trimming removed 4 bases from V and 6 bases from J, with 21 bases in between. This CDR3 spans 16 amino acids. The CDR3 loop is CASSPVGARVSDTQYF. As DNA, the CDR3 is TGCGCCAGCAGCCCGGTGGGCGCGAGGGTCTCCGATACGCAGTATTTT.

J is TRBJ1-1 and V is TRBV29-1, with D unclear. CDR1 and CDR2 from the germline V gene are SQVTM and ANQGSEA. The CDR3 covers 11 residues. Trimming took 6 bases from V and 4 from J, leaving 9 bases between them. The CDR3 DNA reads TGCAGCGTAGTACAGAGCACTGAAGCTTTCTTT. This codes for CSVVQSTEAFF.

The V and J genes are TRBV27 and TRBJ1-4, with 7 bases identical to TRBD1. CDR1 and CDR2 from the germline V gene are MNHEY and SMNVEV (reference sequence). V was clipped by 9 bases and J by 8 bases; unmatched bases: 12. The CDR3 has 14 amino acids. The DNA of the CDR3 is TGTGCCAGTCGACAGGGTTCAAGGGGGGAAAAACTGTTTTTT. It is translated as CASRQGSRGEKLFF.

There are a few counts of this clone. The chain employs TRBV27 and TRBJ2-5; TRBD1 might be the D (5 bases). Germline V gene lookup returns CDR1 MNHEY and CDR2 SMNVEV (reference sequence). Trimming left V 3 bases short and J 4 bases short, with 9 bases between. This CDR3 spans 13 amino acids. The CDR3 sequence: CASSFQGGETQYF. The CDR3 DNA sequence: TGTGCCAGCAGTTTCCAGGGTGGAGAGACCCAGTACTTC.

The V and J genes are TRBV25-1 and TRBJ2-7; TRBD2 aligns across 9 bases. Germline CDR1 is MGHDK and CDR2 is SYGVNS. This CDR3 has 18 amino acids. With V trimmed by 4 bases and J by 5 bases, 18 bases remained unmatched. CDR3 sequence: CASSAKSGLGGGADEQYF. Here the CDR3 DNA reads TGTGCCAGCAGTGCGAAATCGGGACTCGGCGGGGGGGCAGACGAGCAGTACTTC.

J is TRBJ2-3 and V is TRBV7-6, with D uncertain. The germline V and J ends were trimmed by 0 bases and 4 bases, with 5 bases remaining between them. The germline CDR1 and CDR2 sequences are SGHVS and FNYEAQ. The CDR3 has 13 amino acids. CDR3 amino acids: CASSLARSDTQYF. The DNA for the CDR3 is TGTGCCAGCAGCTTAGCGCGTTCAGATACGCAGTATTTT.